The table lists the clone carrying this T cell receptor beta chain with many counts. Its specificity is unknown. These data originate in a study of early T cells in non-severe SARS-CoV-2 infection. Across the whole study: The input, bulk RNA from unsorted whole blood, was sequenced, and chains were unpaired.

In the library, individual cDNA molecules carried attached unique molecular identifiers. TCRdb redid the calling of the 5' RACE reads with MiXCR, one entry per CDR3 protein. The table lists approximately 76,000 distinct CDR3 sequences, roughly 12% of them singletons. This CDR3 has 16 residues. The V and J ends lost 2 bases and 0 bases respectively, with 16 bases between them. Germline V gives CDR1 GTSNPN, CDR2 SVGIG (reference sequence). General study findings and limits: Matches to VDJdb favored anti-spike CD8 responses and missed private and CD4 specificities.

V is TRBV30 and J is TRBJ1-2; no clear D. This receptor was identified in an adult who was a healthcare worker with PCR-confirmed SARS-CoV-2 infection or an uninfected control (not recorded which). The specimen sequenced was whole blood. The CDR3 DNA follows: TGTGCCTGGAGTCCACCTCCCCCGGGTCCTAACTATGGCTACACCTTC. Translation: CAWSPPPPGPNYGYTF. The entire variable domain, with the rest obtained from reference TRBV30 and TRBJ1-2, is as follows: SQTIHQWPATLVQPVGSPLSLECTVEGTSNPNLYWYRQAAGRGLQLLFYSVGIGQISSEVPQNLSASRPQDRQFILSSKKLLLSDSGFYLCAWSPPPPGPNYGYTFGSGTRLTVV.